This T cell receptor (beta chain) appears in the sequencing data of a study of cytomegalovirus exposure and HLA in healthy donors (dated by TCRdb to about 2017). About the investigation overall: In an earlier analysis of under 750 of the donors, approximately 300 Gb of sequence data and 100 million or so unique TCR beta sequences from roughly 190 million T cells were reported. An early release covering just under 650 HLA-typed donors comprised roughly 300 gigabases of sequencing data and around 85 million unique TCR sequences. Of the roughly 430 genotyped donors, 65% to 90% fell in the genetic ancestry cluster associated with self-reported Caucasian donors. The study was designed to test whether signatures of past pathogen exposure could be identified by cataloging public T cell receptors. The study used immunosequencing to profile the T cell repertoires of some 600 subjects and linked those repertoires to cytomegalovirus serostatus. Besides the first cohort of 500 to 700 subjects, a separate validation cohort made up of 120 different subjects was used. The study combined high-throughput TCR immunosequencing, statistical association of individual TCRs with disease status, and machine learning to predict cytomegalovirus infection status. To study patterns of TCR occurrence, a later analysis re-analyzed previously published TCR beta repertoires from 550 to 800 donors and added high-resolution HLA genotyping. Rather than drawing on any new phenotypic data, the later analysis identified candidate immune exposures from TCR beta sequences and the way those sequences occurred across donors. In an earlier analysis of around 540 of the donors, high-throughput TCR beta sequencing was used to judge whether each TCR beta V gene segment behaved as functional or pseudogenic. Alongside the repertoire data, information on donor age, sex, ethnicity and CMV serostatus was compiled. A later genetic analysis took genome-wide SNP genotypes for about 65% of the roughly 670 donors and used that subset as a discovery cohort. Every repertoire in the discovery cohort had been generated on one and the same sequencing platform. Class I and class II HLA loci were covered by the typing at four-digit resolution. Typing coverage varied by locus: about 629-630 donors for A, B, C, DRB1 and DQB1; 500 to 550 for DQA1; around 570 for DPA1; 450 to 480 for DPB1. Several DR-DQ haplotypes were treated as single units for association and clustering because of strong linkage in the cohort. Among roughly 400 genotyped donors of the cohort, an average of approximately 240,000 unique TCR beta nucleotide sequences was sequenced per donor, of which roughly 18% were non-productive.

Trimming takes 3 bases from V and 4 bases from J, and the germline ends sit 12 bases apart. The CDR3, from cysteine to phenylalanine, totals 14 residues. CDR3 DNA only is kept here, 42 bases in frame from base 1. As encoded in the germline V gene, CDR1 is SGDLS while CDR2 is YYNGEE. The cohort consisted of fewer than 700 healthy bone marrow donors. At the time of sampling, all cohort members were nominally healthy, though unrecorded immune exposures were likely present. The donor tested CMV seronegative and was one of the 352 seronegative cohort members. A peripheral blood sample was provided by each donor, and peripheral blood mononuclear cells were used for TCR beta sequencing. Genomic DNA was extracted from the blood cell samples with the Qiagen DNeasy Blood Extraction Kit. Broader findings and caveats from the paper: According to the authors, the approach could potentially be generalized to other disease states and immunological phenotypes. A total of 150 to 200 TCR beta chains were listed by the study as associated with cytomegalovirus. Presence/absence analyses assumed roughly uniform sequencing depth across donors, an assumption that may not hold. Because counts were too low, some 17 rarely observed V segments, including chromosome 9 orphons, were excluded from the earlier analysis of 587 of the donors. In vitro tests confirmed that a few of the cytomegalovirus-associated TCR beta chains recognize cytomegalovirus antigens. For the cohort, immune exposure information was limited to CMV serostatus. Broadly in line with IMGT annotations, most TCR beta V segments showed up in productive rearrangements about 87% or about 30% of the time in an earlier analysis of under 700 of the donors. A later analysis associated about 16,000 TCR beta sequences with specific HLA alleles at a false discovery rate of 0.05. In this cohort, only TCR beta chains were sequenced, and detectable features were limited by the absence of alpha or paired-chain data. An association between a missense DCLRE1C variant and V-gene and J-gene trimming of TCR beta chains was found in a later genetic analysis and replicated in an independent cohort. Correlated functional status among segregating V segments might be attributable to linkage disequilibrium, but an unknown experimental factor could not be ruled out. The sequencing pipeline was judged likely to have produced a cluster of highly shared sequence variants as a technical artifact. Compared with the approximately 670-donor mean, donors in an Asian-associated ancestry cluster had fewer N-insertions in productive TCRs, according to a later genetic analysis. According to a later analysis, parvovirus B19, influenza, CMV and Epstein-Barr virus appeared linked to several top co-occurrence clusters. Most TCR sequences were observed very rarely across donors, whereas some public TCRs were present in many individuals. The classifier was reported to diagnose cytomegalovirus status with high specificity and sensitivity in both the original cohort and the validation cohort. Some IMGT-functional V segments, including TRBV6-2 and TRBV6-3, could not be distinguished by the 87-base-pair reads and were therefore excluded. According to a later analysis, TCR association rates differed among HLA loci, with DRB1 alleles showing the most associated TCRs and HLA-C alleles showing the fewest. In a later analysis, HLA-associated TCR beta chains were found to be more clonally expanded and to have lower generation probabilities than equally common non-associated chains. HLA typing was unavailable for some donors at each locus, so association tests used only the typed subset. When HLA alleles, especially DR and DQ, strongly co-occurred, TCR associations were difficult to assign to individual alleles. A later analysis found that most CMV-associated TCR beta chains appeared HLA-restricted, with HLA associations seemingly driven largely by CMV exposure. A further reported finding was that TCR beta sequences accurately predicted the HLA-A and HLA-B alleles for most subjects in the first cohort.

The method was the immunoSEQ multiplex PCR assay. The multiplex PCR relied on a mix of 60 forward primers for TCR Vbeta segments and 13 reverse primers for TCR Jbeta segments. The CDR3 region of rearranged TCR beta genes was amplified from genomic DNA with a multiplex PCR assay. The Illumina HiSeq System was used to sequence the amplified TCR beta libraries as 87-base-pair reads. Per the authors' processing: In a later analysis, about 80 million unique TCR beta chains were counted across the 500 to 850 repertoires, and about 9.9 million of these chains were shared by at least two donors. Raw reads were error-corrected and collapsed into unique sequences by a nearest-neighbor algorithm in which closely related sequences were merged to remove PCR and sequencing errors. To assign V, D and J gene segments, CDR3 sequences were aligned to IMGT reference sequences. For a sequence to be retained, a match of at least six nucleotides was required to both a V gene segment and a J gene segment. Rearrangements were called productive when the CDR3 lacked stop codons and stayed in frame with V and J; all others were non-productive. Following IMGT convention, CDR3 was defined as the stretch from the second conserved V-encoded cysteine up to the conserved J-encoded phenylalanine. Sequences without an unambiguous match to a single V gene segment were excluded from the earlier analysis of a few hundred of the donors. In an earlier analysis of almost 600 of the donors, a V segment was called functional when productive rearrangements were above 56.7%, and segregating when the standard deviation between donors exceeded 5%. To diagnose cytomegalovirus status from the catalog of TCR beta chain sequences, a statistical classification framework was built. In a later analysis, TCR nucleotide sequences were compared against IMGT/GENE-DB human TR gene sequences so that V and J genes could be assigned. In a later analysis, CDR3 sequences and most-parsimonious VDJ recombination scenarios were assigned using the TCRdist pipeline. A later analysis defined each TCR beta chain by its CDR3 amino acid sequence plus V-gene family, and excluded reads lacking a unique V-gene family. A later analysis removed several hundred highly shared, low-generation-probability nucleotide sequences to deal with suspected cross-contamination and a sequencing artifact. A later analysis calculated a clonal expansion index for each public chain from normalized within-repertoire ranks of inferred template counts. A later analysis computed generation probabilities with a VDJ recombination model fitted to out-of-frame rearrangements, and checked the results against IGoR. Hypergeometric tests were used in a later analysis to score TCR-TCR, TCR-HLA and TCR-CMV co-occurrence, with a repertoire-size bias correction applied to the TCR pairs. To estimate false discovery rates, a later analysis permuted the HLA or CMV assignments 20 times. In a later analysis, co-occurring TCRs were grouped with DBSCAN, and TCRdist sequence similarity was added when clustering was performed within HLA-allele-positive subsets. Repertoires with fewer than 30,000 or more than 120,000 public chains were left out of co-occurrence clustering, as were a handful of repertoires with anomalous nucleotide sharing. Here the immuneACCESS table is served through TCRdb, limited to in-frame sequences with V and J called. Missing clones are a known gap in these copies; in checked studies unresolved V genes cover under half, and the rest lacks a known reason. D and trimming come from the DNA, and the V and J calls and clone size come from that table. This sample holds 120,000 or so clones; 60% to 85% were observed only once. 1% to 1.5% of the sample rests with the top ten.

In regard to this clone: It lacks a known antigen. Base qualities are missing; no much larger clone stands one base away.

Input material: PBMCs. This receptor was identified in a female donor in good health and CMV-seronegative. The chain uses TRBV9 and TRBJ2-3; TRBD2 could be the D gene, as 6 bases match. Here is the DNA: TGTGCCAGCAGCGCACGAAGACTAGCAGATACGCAGTATTTT. It specifies CASSARRLADTQYF.